Listed below are T cell receptor beta chains from one sample, sequenced in a study of cytomegalovirus exposure and HLA in healthy donors. Produced via immunoSEQ multiplex PCR; TCRdb's table is partial and in-frame only. The table shows roughly 230,000 clones, with 90% occurring only once. The sample consisted of PBMCs. Receptors were obtained from a young woman in good health and CMV-seronegative. Both conserved end residues are part of each CDR3. The order of the fields is clone size, J gene, V gene, D gene, CDR3 protein, CDR3 DNA. The D gene is left open where the match is weak. Size is omitted from some rows. Given values are once, few, many or a class for expanded clones.

-	TRBJ2-3	TRBV6-1	-	CASSEYASHGGADTQYF	TGTGCCAGCAGTGAATACGCAAGCCACGGGGGCGCAGATACGCAGTATTTT
-	TRBJ2-1	TRBV4-2	-	CASSQGGINEQFF	TGTGCCAGCAGCCAAGGGGGGATCAATGAGCAGTTCTTC
-	TRBJ2-7	TRBV6-1	-	CASSETTVNEQYF	TGTGCCAGCAGTGAAACAACAGTAAACGAGCAGTACTTC
-	TRBJ2-3	TRBV4-1	-	CASSQEMEWGTQYF	TGCGCCAGCAGCCAAGAAATGGAGTGGGGTACGCAGTATTTT
-	TRBJ2-1	TRBV4-2	TRBD2	CASSQEPGTSGRNEQFF	TGTGCCAGCAGCCAAGAACCTGGGACTAGCGGGAGGAATGAGCAGTTCTTC
-	TRBJ2-7	TRBV2	-	CASRARGEQYF	TGTGCCAGCAGGGCTAGGGGCGAGCAGTACTTC
-	TRBJ2-1	TRBV27	-	CASSSLGNEQFF	TGTGCCAGCAGTTCTCTGGGGAATGAGCAGTTCTTC
once	TRBJ2-3	TRBV7-2	-	CASSSPTDTQYF	TGTGCCAGCAGCTCCCCCACAGATACGCAGTATTTT
-	TRBJ2-7	TRBV5-1	-	CASSFTTSSYEQYF	TGCGCCAGCAGCTTCACGACTAGCTCCTACGAGCAGTACTTC
-	TRBJ1-5	TRBV6-1	-	CASSDTRGPYSNQPQHF	TGTGCCAGCAGTGACACCCGGGGCCCCTATAGCAATCAGCCCCAGCATTTT
-	TRBJ2-7	TRBV7-6	-	CASGPGGPYEQYF	TGTGCCAGCGGGCCCGGGGGCCCCTACGAGCAGTACTTC
-	TRBJ1-2	TRBV7-6	-	CASSLGTIRAF	TGTGCCAGCAGCCTGGGGACAATACGCGCCTTC
once	TRBJ2-5	TRBV5-6	-	CASSWGRSQETQYF	TGTGCCAGCAGCTGGGGTCGCTCCCAAGAGACCCAGTACTTC
-	TRBJ1-1	TRBV19	-	CASSEYSSTMNTEAFF	TGTGCCAGTAGTGAGTACAGCTCGACAATGAACACTGAAGCTTTCTTT
-	TRBJ2-2	TRBV7-3	-	CASSLTGLGRTGELFF	TGTGCCAGCAGCTTAACAGGGCTAGGTCGCACCGGGGAGCTGTTTTTT
-	TRBJ2-2	TRBV27	-	CASSPRTLSGTGELFF	TGTGCCAGCAGTCCTCGGACACTTTCGGGGACCGGGGAGCTGTTTTTT
-	TRBJ1-3	TRBV18	TRBD1	CASSPLGQEDTIYF	TGTGCCAGCTCACCATTAGGACAGGAGGACACCATATATTTT
-	TRBJ2-4	TRBV4-2	-	CASSQDGIWYF	TGTGCCAGCAGCCAAGACGGAATTTGGTACTTC
-	TRBJ1-2	TRBV7-8	-	CASSHREDVLGYTF	TGTGCCAGCAGCCATCGGGAGGACGTTCTTGGCTACACCTTC
-	TRBJ1-1	TRBV4-3	TRBD1	CASSQGQGFSTEAFF	TGCGCCAGCAGCCAAGGACAGGGGTTCAGCACTGAAGCTTTCTTT
-	TRBJ2-1	TRBV30	-	CALSGMGLGQSSSYNEQFF	TGTGCCTTATCCGGGATGGGGTTAGGACAGTCGAGCTCCTACAATGAGCAGTTCTTC